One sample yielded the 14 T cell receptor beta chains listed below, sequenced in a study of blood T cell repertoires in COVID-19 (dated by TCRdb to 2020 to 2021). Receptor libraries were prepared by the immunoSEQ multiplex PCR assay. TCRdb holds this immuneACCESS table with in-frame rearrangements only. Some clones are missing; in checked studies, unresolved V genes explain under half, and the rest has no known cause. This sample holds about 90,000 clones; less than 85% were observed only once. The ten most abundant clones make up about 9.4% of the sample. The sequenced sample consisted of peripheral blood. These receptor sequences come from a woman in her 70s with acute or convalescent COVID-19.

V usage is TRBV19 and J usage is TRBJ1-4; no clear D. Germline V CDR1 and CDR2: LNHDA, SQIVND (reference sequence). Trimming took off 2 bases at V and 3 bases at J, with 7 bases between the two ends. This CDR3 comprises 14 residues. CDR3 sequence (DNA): TGTGCCAGTAGTATACTCGGGGCTAATGAAAAACTGTTTTTT. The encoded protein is CASSILGANEKLFF.

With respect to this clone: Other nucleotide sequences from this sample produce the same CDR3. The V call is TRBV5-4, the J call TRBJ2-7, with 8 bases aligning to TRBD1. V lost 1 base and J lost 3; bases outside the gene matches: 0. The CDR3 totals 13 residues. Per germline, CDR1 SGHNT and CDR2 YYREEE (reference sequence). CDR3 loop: CASSLTGGYEQYF. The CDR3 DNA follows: TGTGCCAGCAGCTTGACAGGGGGCTACGAGCAGTACTTC.

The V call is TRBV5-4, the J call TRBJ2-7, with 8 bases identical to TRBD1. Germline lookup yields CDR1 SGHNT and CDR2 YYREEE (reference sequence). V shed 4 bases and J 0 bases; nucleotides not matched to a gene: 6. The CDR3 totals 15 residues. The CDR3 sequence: CASSGQGLSSYEQYF. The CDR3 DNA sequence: TGTGCCAGCAGCGGACAGGGTTTGAGCTCCTACGAGCAGTACTTC.

CDR3 sequence: CASSLRAGVYGSYNEQFF. The CDR3 region has the DNA TGTGCCAGCAGTTTACGAGCGGGAGTATACGGCTCCTACAATGAGCAGTTCTTC. This chain joins TRBV27 and TRBJ2-1, with 8 bases identical to TRBD2. CDR1 is MNHEY, CDR2 SMNVEV, per germline (reference sequence). Unmatched junction bases numbered 9, after V lost 2 bases and J lost 0 bases. The CDR3 contains 18 residues.

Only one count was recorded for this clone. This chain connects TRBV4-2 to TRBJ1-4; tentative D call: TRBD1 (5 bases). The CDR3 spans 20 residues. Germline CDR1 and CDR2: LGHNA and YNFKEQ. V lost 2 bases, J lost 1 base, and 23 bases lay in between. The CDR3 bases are TGTGCCAGCAGCCAATCATTTAAAAGTGGGGGGATGGGAACTAATGAAAAACTGTTTTTT. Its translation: CASSQSFKSGGMGTNEKLFF.

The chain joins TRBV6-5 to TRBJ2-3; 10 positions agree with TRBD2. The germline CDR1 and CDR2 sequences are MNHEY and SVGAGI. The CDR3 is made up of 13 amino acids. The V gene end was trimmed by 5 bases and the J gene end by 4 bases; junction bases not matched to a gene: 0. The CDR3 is CASSSGGADTQYF. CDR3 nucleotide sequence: TGTGCCAGCAGTAGCGGGGGGGCAGATACGCAGTATTTT.

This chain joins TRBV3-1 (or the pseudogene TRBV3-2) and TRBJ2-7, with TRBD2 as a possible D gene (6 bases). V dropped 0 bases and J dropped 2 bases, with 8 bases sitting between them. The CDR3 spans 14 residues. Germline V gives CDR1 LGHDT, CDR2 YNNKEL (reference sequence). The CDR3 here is CASSQEGRPYEQYF. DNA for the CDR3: TGTGCCAGCAGCCAAGAAGGGAGGCCCTACGAGCAGTACTTC.

CDR3 DNA sequence: TGTGCCAGCAGGCACAGGAGCGAGCAGTACTTC. The encoded protein is CASRHRSEQYF. The chain is built from TRBV6-5 and TRBJ2-7, with a weak D call TRBD1 (5 bases). The CDR3 covers 11 residues. CDR1 is MNHEY, CDR2 SVGAGI, per germline. The V end was cut by 6 bases, the J end by 6 bases, with 9 bases between.

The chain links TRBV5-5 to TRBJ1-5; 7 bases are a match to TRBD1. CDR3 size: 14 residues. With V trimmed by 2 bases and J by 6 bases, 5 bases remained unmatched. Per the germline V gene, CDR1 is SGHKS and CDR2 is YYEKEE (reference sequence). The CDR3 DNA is TGTGCCAGCAGCTTTATGGCAGGGGGTCAGCCCCAGCATTTT. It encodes CASSFMAGGQPQHF.

CDR3 amino acids: CASSLPGGNNEQFF. CDR3 nucleotides: TGCGCCAGCAGCTTGCCAGGGGGGAACAATGAGCAGTTCTTC. The chain combines TRBV5-1 with TRBJ2-1; perhaps TRBD1 as D (7 bases). CDR3 size: 14 residues. CDR1 and CDR2 (germline): SGHRS, YFSETQ. Trimming removed 1 base from V and 5 bases from J, with 10 bases in between.

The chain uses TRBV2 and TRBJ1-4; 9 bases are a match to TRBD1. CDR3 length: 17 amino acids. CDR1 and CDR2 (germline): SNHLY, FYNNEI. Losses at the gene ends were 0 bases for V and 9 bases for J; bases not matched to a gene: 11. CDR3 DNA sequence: TGTGCCAGCAGTGAAGCGCATAAGGACAGGGGTCGAAAAAAACTGTTTTTT. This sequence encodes CASSEAHKDRGRKKLFF.

CDR3 in amino acids: CASSFGTTGNTIYF. Written as DNA, the CDR3 is TGTGCCAGCAGCTTTGGGACAACTGGAAACACCATATATTTT. The chain carries TRBV11-3 and TRBJ1-3, with D possibly matching TRBD1 (6 bases). The CDR3 spans 14 residues. CDR1 is SGHNT, CDR2 YENEEA, per germline. Trimming removed 3 bases at V and 2 bases at J, with 8 bases between.

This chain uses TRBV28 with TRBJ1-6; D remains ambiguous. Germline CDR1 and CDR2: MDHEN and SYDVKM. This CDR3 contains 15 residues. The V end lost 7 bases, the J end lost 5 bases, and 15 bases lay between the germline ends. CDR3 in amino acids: CASTTSGRHNSPLHF. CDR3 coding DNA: TGTGCCAGCACCACCTCCGGGAGACATAATTCACCCCTCCACTTT.

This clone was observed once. As DNA, the CDR3 is TGTGCCAGCAGACCTCCTAGCGGGGGCGGAGATACGCAGTATTTT. This encodes CASRPPSGGGDTQYF. The chain combines TRBV28 with TRBJ2-3; 10 bases align to TRBD2. Germline CDR1 reads MDHEN; CDR2 reads SYDVKM. Trimming cost V 6 bases and J 5 bases; bases outside gene matches: 8. The CDR3 sequence is 15 residues long.